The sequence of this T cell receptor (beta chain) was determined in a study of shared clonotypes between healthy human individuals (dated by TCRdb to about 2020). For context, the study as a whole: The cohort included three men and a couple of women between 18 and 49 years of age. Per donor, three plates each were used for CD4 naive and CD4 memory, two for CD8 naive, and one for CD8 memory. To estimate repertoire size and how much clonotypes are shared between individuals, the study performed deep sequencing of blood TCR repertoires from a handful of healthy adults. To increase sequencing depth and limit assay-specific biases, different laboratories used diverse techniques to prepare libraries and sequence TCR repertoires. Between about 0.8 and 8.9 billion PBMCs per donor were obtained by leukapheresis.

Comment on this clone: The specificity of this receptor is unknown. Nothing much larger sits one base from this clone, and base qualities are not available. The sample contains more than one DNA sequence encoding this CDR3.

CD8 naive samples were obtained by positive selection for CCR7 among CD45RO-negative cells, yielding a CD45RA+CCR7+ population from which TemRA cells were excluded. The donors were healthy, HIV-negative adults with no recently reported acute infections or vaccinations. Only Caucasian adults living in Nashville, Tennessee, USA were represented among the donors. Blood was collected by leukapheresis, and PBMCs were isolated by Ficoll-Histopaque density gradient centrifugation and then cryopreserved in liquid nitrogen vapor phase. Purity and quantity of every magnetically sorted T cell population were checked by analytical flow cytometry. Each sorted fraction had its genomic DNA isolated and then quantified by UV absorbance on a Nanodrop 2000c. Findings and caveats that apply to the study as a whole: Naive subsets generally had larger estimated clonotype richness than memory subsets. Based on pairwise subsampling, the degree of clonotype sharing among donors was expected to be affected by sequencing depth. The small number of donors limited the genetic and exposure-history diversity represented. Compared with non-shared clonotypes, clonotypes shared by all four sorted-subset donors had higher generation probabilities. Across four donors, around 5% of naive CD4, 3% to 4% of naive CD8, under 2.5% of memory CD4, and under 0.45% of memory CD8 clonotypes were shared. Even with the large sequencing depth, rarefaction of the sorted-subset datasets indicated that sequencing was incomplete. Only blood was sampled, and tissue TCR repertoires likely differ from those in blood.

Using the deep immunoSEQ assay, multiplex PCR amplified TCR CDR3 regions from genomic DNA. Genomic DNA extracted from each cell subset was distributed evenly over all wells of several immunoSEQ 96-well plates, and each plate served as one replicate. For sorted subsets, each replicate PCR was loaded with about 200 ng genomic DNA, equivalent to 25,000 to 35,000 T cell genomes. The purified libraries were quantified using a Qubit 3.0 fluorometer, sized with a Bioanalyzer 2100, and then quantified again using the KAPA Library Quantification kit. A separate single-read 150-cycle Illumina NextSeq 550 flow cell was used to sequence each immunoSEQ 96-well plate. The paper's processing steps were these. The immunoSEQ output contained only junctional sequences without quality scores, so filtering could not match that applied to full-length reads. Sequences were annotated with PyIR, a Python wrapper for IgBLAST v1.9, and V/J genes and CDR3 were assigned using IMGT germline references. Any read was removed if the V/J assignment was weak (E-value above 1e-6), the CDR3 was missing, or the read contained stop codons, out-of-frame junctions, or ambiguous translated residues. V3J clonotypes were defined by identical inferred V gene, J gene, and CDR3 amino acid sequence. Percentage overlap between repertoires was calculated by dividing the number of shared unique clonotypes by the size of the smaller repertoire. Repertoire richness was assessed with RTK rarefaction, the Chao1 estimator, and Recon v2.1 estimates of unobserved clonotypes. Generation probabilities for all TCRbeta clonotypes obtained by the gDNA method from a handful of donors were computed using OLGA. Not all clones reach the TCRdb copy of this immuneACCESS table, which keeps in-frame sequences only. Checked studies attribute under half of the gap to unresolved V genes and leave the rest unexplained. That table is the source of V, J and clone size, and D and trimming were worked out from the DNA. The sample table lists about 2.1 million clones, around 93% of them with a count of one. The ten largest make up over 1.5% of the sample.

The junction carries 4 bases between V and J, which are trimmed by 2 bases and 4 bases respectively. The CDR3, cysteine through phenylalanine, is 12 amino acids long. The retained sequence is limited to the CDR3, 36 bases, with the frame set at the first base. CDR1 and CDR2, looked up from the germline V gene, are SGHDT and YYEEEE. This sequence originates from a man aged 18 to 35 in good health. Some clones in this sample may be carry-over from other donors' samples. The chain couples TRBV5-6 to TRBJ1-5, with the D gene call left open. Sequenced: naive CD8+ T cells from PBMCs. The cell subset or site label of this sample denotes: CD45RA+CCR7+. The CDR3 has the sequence CASSFGNQPQHF. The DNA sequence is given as TGTGCCAGCAGCTTTGGTAATCAGCCCCAGCATTTT.